Presented here are 10 T cell receptor beta chains from one specimen sequenced in a study of T cell changes during pregnancy in multiple sclerosis. Here immunoSEQ multiplex PCR was the method, and the copy in TCRdb shows in-frame clones only, minus some. Of about 40,000 clones listed, roughly 90% are singletons. The sample was CD8+ T cells from peripheral blood mononuclear cells, taken in the first trimester of pregnancy. All receptors come from a female donor with multiple sclerosis, enrolled in a pregnancy study.

This chain uses TRBV6-5 with TRBJ2-2; D is unresolved. This CDR3 has 14 amino acids. The V end was cut by 1 base, the J end by 3 bases, with 6 bases between. CDR1 is MNHEY, CDR2 SVGAGI, per germline. The CDR3, as DNA: TGTGCCAGCAGTTACTTATTTTACACCGGGGAGCTGTTTTTT. Residues: CASSYLFYTGELFF.

The V and J genes are TRBV19 and TRBJ1-4; TRBD1 agrees at 8 bases. The CDR3 consists of 13 residues. J gave up 5 bases and V 6 bases, and 2 bases lay outside the gene matches. Germline CDR1 LNHDA, CDR2 SQIVND (reference sequence). Here the CDR3 DNA reads TGTGCCAGTAGCCGACAGGGGAATGAAAAACTGTTTTTT. It yields the protein CASSRQGNEKLFF. The variable domain in full, completed from reference TRBV19 and TRBJ1-4, reads DGGITQSPKYLFRKEGQNVTLSCEQNLNHDAMYWYRQDPGQGLRLIYYSQIVNDFQKGDIAEGYSVSREKKESFPLTVTSAQKNPTAFYLCASSRQGNEKLFFGSGTQLSVL.

The V gene is TRBV2, the J gene TRBJ2-3; tentative D call: TRBD2 (6 bases). Germline V CDR1 and CDR2: SNHLY, FYNNEI. V was cut by 4 bases and J by 6 bases, with 14 bases left in between. The CDR3 consists of 14 residues. In nucleotides, the CDR3 is TGTGCCAGCAGTGCGGGGGAAAAGGAGGATACGCAGTATTTT. Its protein is CASSAGEKEDTQYF.

The chain couples TRBV13 to TRBJ2-1, with TRBD2 identical over 10 bases. Germline V gene sequence: CDR1 PRHDT, CDR2 FYEKMQ (reference sequence). The CDR3 is made up of 14 amino acids. Trimming cost V 0 bases and J 8 bases; bases outside gene matches: 1. The CDR3 spells CASSLGAGGYEQFF. Written as DNA, the CDR3 is TGTGCCAGCAGCTTAGGAGCGGGGGGGTATGAGCAGTTCTTC.

The chain is built from TRBV15 and TRBJ2-3; 9 bases are shared with TRBD1. From germline, CDR1 is LNHNV and CDR2 YYDKDF (reference sequence). CDR3 length: 18 residues. V shed 1 base, J shed 4 bases, and the junction held 12 bases outside the gene matches. The CDR3 reads CATSRGLTGDRDPDTQYF. The CDR3, as DNA: TGTGCCACCAGCAGAGGACTAACTGGGGACAGGGATCCAGATACGCAGTATTTT.

The rearrangement joins TRBV29-1 to TRBJ2-2, with 7 bases that match TRBD1. Trimming at V came to 2 bases and at J to 6 bases, leaving 12 bases not matched to a gene. CDR1 is SQVTM and CDR2 is ANQGSEA in the germline V gene. The CDR3 is made up of 16 amino acids. CDR3 nucleotides: TGCAGCGTTGAATACGCGGCGACAGGGAAACCCGGGGAGCTGTTTTTT. Translation: CSVEYAATGKPGELFF.

The chain is built from TRBV12-5 and TRBJ1-2; 7 bases are a match to TRBD1. J gave up 8 bases and V 6 bases, and 9 bases lay outside the gene matches. The germline V gene encodes CDR1 LGHNT and CDR2 FRNRAP. This CDR3 comprises 13 residues. The CDR3 loop reads CASGQTGNGGYTF. In DNA form, the CDR3 reads TGTGCTAGTGGCCAGACAGGGAACGGCGGCTACACCTTC.

This clone has only a few counts. The V gene is TRBV28, the J gene TRBJ2-1; a weak D match, TRBD1 (5 bases). The CDR3 has 13 residues. CDR1 and CDR2 (germline): MDHEN, SYDVKM. V was pared by 8 bases and J by 2 bases, with 10 bases between. The CDR3 DNA reads TGTGCCAGCCTGGACACCGCCTACAATGAGCAGTTCTTC. This gives the protein CASLDTAYNEQFF. Drawing the rest from reference TRBV28 and TRBJ2-1, the complete variable domain is DVKVTQSSRYLVKRTGEKVFLECVQDMDHENMFWYRQDPGLGLRLIYFSYDVKMKEKGDIPEGYSVSREKKERFSLILESASTNQTSMYLCASLDTAYNEQFFGPGTRLTVL.

This chain links TRBV12-1 with TRBJ2-7; the table's D call of TRBD1 was not tested on the DNA. TRBV12-1 is a recognized pseudogene. The CDR3 length is 12 residues. DNA for the CDR3: TGTGCCAGGGCCAGGCAATCCTACGAGCAGTACTTC. Translated: CARARQSYEQYF.

The V gene is TRBV15, the J gene TRBJ2-7; TRBD1 agrees at 8 bases. This CDR3 comprises 17 residues. Germline V lookup: CDR1 LNHNV, CDR2 YYDKDF (reference sequence). The V gene end was trimmed by 0 bases and the J gene end by 3 bases; junction bases not matched to a gene: 10. The CDR3 DNA reads TGTGCCACCAGCAGAGATTGGGGGACAGGTCCTGTCTACGAGCAGTACTTC. Translated, it gives CATSRDWGTGPVYEQYF. The whole variable domain, remainder taken from reference TRBV15 and TRBJ2-7, is DAMVIQNPRYQVTQFGKPVTLSCSQTLNHNVMYWYQQKSSQAPKLLFHYYDKDFNNEADTPDNFQSRRPNTSFCFLDIRSPGLGDTAMYLCATSRDWGTGPVYEQYFGPGTRLTVT.